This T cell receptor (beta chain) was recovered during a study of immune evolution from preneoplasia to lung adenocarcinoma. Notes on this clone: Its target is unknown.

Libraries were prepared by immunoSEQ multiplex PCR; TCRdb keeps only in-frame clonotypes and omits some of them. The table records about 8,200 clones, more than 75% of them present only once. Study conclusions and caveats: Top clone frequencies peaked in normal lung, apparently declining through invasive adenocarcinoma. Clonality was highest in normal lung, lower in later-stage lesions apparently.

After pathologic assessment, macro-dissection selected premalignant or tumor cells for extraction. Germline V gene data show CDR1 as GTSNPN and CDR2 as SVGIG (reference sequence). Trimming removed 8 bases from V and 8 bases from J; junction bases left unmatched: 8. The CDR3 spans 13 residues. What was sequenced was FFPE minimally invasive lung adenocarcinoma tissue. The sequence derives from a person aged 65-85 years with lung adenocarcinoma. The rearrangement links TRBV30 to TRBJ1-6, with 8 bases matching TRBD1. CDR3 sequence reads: CAGQGVWDSPLHF. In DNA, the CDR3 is TGTGCCGGACAGGGCGTTTGGGATTCACCCCTCCACTTT.